The 29 T cell receptor beta chains given below trace back to one sample, sequenced in a study of cytomegalovirus exposure and HLA in healthy donors. The primer mix had 60 Vbeta and 13 Jbeta primers. The protocol was immunoSEQ multiplex PCR, while the TCRdb copy is restricted to in-frame clones and leaves out a portion. The sample contains under 200,000 clones, around 80% of which appear only once. Sequencing input: PBMCs. The receptor source for this set is a woman aged 18-29 years in good health and CMV-seronegative.

This rearrangement joins TRBV5-6 to TRBJ2-1; a weak D match, TRBD2 (6 bases). Germline CDR1 SGHDT, CDR2 YYEEEE. The V end was cut by 3 bases, the J end by 6 bases, with 16 bases between. The CDR3 totals 15 residues. In DNA form, the CDR3 reads TGTGCCAGCAGCTCAGGAGGGGCGGGAAGCAATGAGCAGTTCTTC. Protein sequence: CASSSGGAGSNEQFF.

CDR3 DNA: TGTGCCAGCAGCTTTGGGAATAGCGGGGGAAACGACGAGCAGTACGTC. It is translated as CASSFGNSGGNDEQYV. The V call is TRBV7-9, the J call TRBJ2-7; 9 nucleotides line up with TRBD2. The J segment lost 5 bases and the V segment lost 3 bases, leaving 11 bases of the junction unmatched. Germline V gives CDR1 SEHNR, CDR2 FQNEAQ (reference sequence). The CDR3 runs 16 residues.

The CDR3, as DNA: TGTGCCAGCAGCCCATCAACAGGGACCTACGAGCAGTACTTC. It codes for CASSPSTGTYEQYF. The chain carries TRBV9 and TRBJ2-7; maybe TRBD1 (6 bases). V was shortened by 4 bases and J by 2 bases, with 13 bases between the two germline ends. The germline V gene has CDR1 SGDLS and CDR2 YYNGEE. This CDR3 region has 14 residues.

V usage is TRBV19 and J usage is TRBJ2-6, with D hard to call. Per germline, CDR1 LNHDA and CDR2 SQIVND (reference sequence). V gave up 5 bases and J gave up 0 bases, with 14 bases separating them. This CDR3 has 17 residues. CDR3 in DNA: TGTGCCAGTAGTCCGCCGATCCTCAGCTCTGGGGCCAACGTCCTGACTTTC. Protein product: CASSPPILSSGANVLTF.

V is TRBV6-1 and J is TRBJ1-3; D gene unclear. Germline lookup yields CDR1 MNHNS and CDR2 SASEGT. CDR3 length equals 16 residues. Deletions cut 0 bases from V and 0 bases from J, with 9 bases between. The CDR3 DNA follows: TGTGCCAGCAGTGAAGCTCCTATGCTCTCTGGAAACACCATATATTTT. Translation gives CASSEAPMLSGNTIYF.

The V gene is TRBV27, the J gene TRBJ2-1, with a tentative D call TRBD1 (6 bases). The ends were cut back, 3 bases at V and 4 bases at J, with 16 bases in the middle. The CDR3 is 16 residues long. CDR1 and CDR2 (germline): MNHEY, SMNVEV (reference sequence). The CDR3 nucleotides are TGTGCCAGCAGTTTTGGACAGCCCGTGGGTTACAATGAGCAGTTCTTC. This codes for CASSFGQPVGYNEQFF.

This chain joins TRBV30 and TRBJ2-2; weak D call: TRBD2 (5 bases). The CDR3 has 14 residues. The germline V gene has CDR1 GTSNPN and CDR2 SVGIG (reference sequence). The V and J ends lost 3 bases and 7 bases respectively, with 15 bases between them. The CDR3 sequence is CAWSSGFRGGELFF. In DNA, the CDR3 is TGTGCCTGGAGCTCGGGGTTCCGGGGCGGGGAGCTGTTTTTT.

The V call is TRBV27, the J call TRBJ2-1, with D unclear. Germline V gene lookup returns CDR1 MNHEY and CDR2 SMNVEV (reference sequence). The CDR3 is 15 amino acids. Trimming stripped 4 bases from V and 5 bases from J, with 15 bases between. CDR3 amino acids: CASSSVRLGNNEQFF. The DNA for the CDR3 is TGTGCCAGCAGTTCAGTCCGACTGGGTAACAATGAGCAGTTCTTC.

CDR3 nucleotide sequence: TGTGCCAGCTCAGGGACAGGGGAAGGCTACGAGCAGTACGTC. Its translation: CASSGTGEGYEQYV. V usage is TRBV18 and J usage is TRBJ2-7; TRBD1 matches 10 bases. The trim removed 5 bases at V and 3 bases at J, leaving 4 bases unmatched. This CDR3 comprises 14 residues. The V gene's germline CDR1 is KGHSH and CDR2 LQKENI.

This clone came up a few times. The chain links TRBV6-5 to TRBJ2-7; 9 bases are shared with TRBD2. V lost 0 bases to trimming and J lost 2 bases; unmatched junction nucleotides: 2. The germline V gene encodes CDR1 MNHEY and CDR2 SVGAGI. There are 15 residues in the CDR3. The CDR3 here is CASSYSSGSTYEQYF. The CDR3 DNA sequence: TGTGCCAGCAGTTACTCTAGCGGGAGCACCTACGAGCAGTACTTC.

This clone has a single count. The chain uses TRBV5-1 and TRBJ2-1, with 11 bases fitting TRBD1. The CDR3 is 17 residues long. CDR1 and CDR2 from the germline V gene are SGHRS and YFSETQ. V gave up 0 bases and J gave up 6 bases; unmatched junction bases: 8. CDR3 sequence (DNA): TGCGCCAGCAGCTTGGAGGGGGGGACAGGGGGATTCAATGAGCAGTTCTTC. The encoded protein is CASSLEGGTGGFNEQFF.

In this sample, this clone turned up once. The rearrangement links TRBV23-1 to TRBJ2-7; D ambiguous. TRBV23-1 carries the ORF label, with uncertain function. The CDR3 loop spans 15 amino acids. V shed 4 bases and J shed 0 bases, with 13 bases lying between them. Here the CDR3 reads CASSRGRRASYEQYV. The CDR3 region has the DNA TGCGCCAGCAGTCGCGGTCGGAGAGCCTCCTACGAGCAGTACGTC.

The V call is TRBV19, the J call TRBJ2-6, with D perhaps matching TRBD2 (6 bases). V gave up 3 bases and J gave up 4 bases, with 10 bases separating them. Germline CDR1 and CDR2: LNHDA and SQIVND (reference sequence). The CDR3 totals 15 residues. The CDR3 nucleotides are TGTGCCAGTAGTATGGAGGGGTACGGGGCCAACGTCCTGACTTTC. This translates into CASSMEGYGANVLTF.

The rearrangement uses TRBV19 and TRBJ1-2; perhaps TRBD1 as D (5 bases). The length of the CDR3 is 14 residues. Germline assignment: CDR1 LNHDA and CDR2 SQIVND (reference sequence). Trimming took 5 bases from V and 1 from J, leaving 11 bases between them. The CDR3: CASSGTDFNYGYTF. DNA of the CDR3: TGTGCCAGTAGTGGGACTGACTTTAACTATGGCTACACCTTC.

The rearrangement uses TRBV9 and TRBJ2-1; 11 bases map to TRBD2. J lost 8 bases, V lost 3 bases, and 7 bases had no gene match. CDR3 length: 15 residues. The germline V gene has CDR1 SGDLS and CDR2 YYNGEE. This CDR3 reads CASSASSGRVDEQFF. CDR3 sequence (DNA): TGTGCCAGCAGCGCAAGTAGCGGGAGGGTCGATGAGCAGTTCTTC.

This clone appeared a few times. The rearrangement joins TRBV5-4 to TRBJ1-6; D is undetermined. Trimming removed 6 bases from V and 5 bases from J, with 12 bases in between. Germline lookup yields CDR1 SGHNT and CDR2 YYREEE (reference sequence). This CDR3 is 14 amino acids long. The CDR3 sequence is CASTTDSNNSPLHF. CDR3 bases: TGTGCCAGCACGACTGATAGTAATAATTCACCCCTCCACTTT.

The rearrangement uses TRBV4-3 and TRBJ2-5, with unresolved D. The better agreement between TRBJ2-7 and the DNA end casts doubt on the J call. This CDR3 comprises 15 residues. Germline V CDR1 and CDR2: LGHNA, YSLEER. The CDR3 DNA follows: TGCGCCAGCAGCCAAGAGGTGGAGCCAACCTACGAGCAGTACTTC. It encodes CASSQEVEPTYEQYF.

The chain is built from TRBV10-3 and TRBJ2-7; 7 nucleotides match TRBD2. There are 16 residues in the CDR3. Germline CDR1 ENHRY, CDR2 SYGVKD. Germline trimming cut 0 bases from V and 1 base from J; bases unmatched to any gene: 6. The CDR3 sequence is CAISESLGGGSYEQYF. The CDR3 DNA reads as TGTGCCATCAGTGAGTCCTTGGGGGGGGGATCCTACGAGCAGTACTTC.

The chain uses TRBV19 and TRBJ1-4; 7 nucleotides agree with TRBD1. Germline V lookup: CDR1 LNHDA, CDR2 SQIVND (reference sequence). The trim removed 4 bases at V and 7 bases at J, leaving 12 bases unmatched. CDR3 length: 16 amino acids. The CDR3 reads CASSRTETGRIEKLFF. CDR3 bases: TGTGCCAGTAGTAGGACCGAGACAGGGCGGATTGAAAAACTGTTTTTT.

The chain links TRBV27 to TRBJ1-1, with 8 bases fitting TRBD1. Germline lookup yields CDR1 MNHEY and CDR2 SMNVEV (reference sequence). The CDR3 has 14 residues. The V and J ends lost 4 bases and 5 bases, in that order; junction bases with no gene match: 6. This CDR3 is CASSSQGGRTEAFF. The DNA for the CDR3 is TGTGCCAGCAGTTCACAGGGGGGAAGGACTGAAGCTTTCTTT.

Details on this clone: Different DNA sequences within this sample yield the same CDR3. The rearrangement links TRBV18 to TRBJ1-5, with a possible D match to TRBD1 (5 bases). V was clipped by 1 base and J by 2 bases, with 9 bases between them. CDR3 length: 15 residues. Germline V gives CDR1 KGHSH, CDR2 LQKENI. CDR3 sequence reads: CASSPRGGRNQPQHF. For the CDR3, the DNA is TGTGCCAGCTCACCACGGGGGGGTCGCAATCAGCCCCAGCATTTT.

The genes are TRBV30 and TRBJ1-1, with 12 bases lining up with TRBD1. Losses at the gene ends were 7 bases for V and 3 bases for J; bases not matched to a gene: 3. This CDR3 contains 13 residues. Germline lookup yields CDR1 GTSNPN and CDR2 SVGIG (reference sequence). This CDR3 reads CAFWDRGHTEAFF. The CDR3 DNA is TGTGCCTTTTGGGACAGGGGGCACACTGAAGCTTTCTTT. Full variable domain (remainder filled in from reference TRBV30 and TRBJ1-1): SQTIHQWPATLVQPVGSPLSLECTVEGTSNPNLYWYRQAAGRGLQLLFYSVGIGQISSEVPQNLSASRPQDRQFILSSKKLLLSDSGFYLCAFWDRGHTEAFFGQGTRLTVV.

The chain combines TRBV4-2 with TRBJ2-1, with 7 bases identical to TRBD2. Germline values: CDR1 LGHNA, CDR2 YNFKEQ. Losses at the gene ends were 0 bases for V and 4 bases for J; bases not matched to a gene: 6. The CDR3 is made up of 16 amino acids. CDR3 nucleotide sequence: TGTGCCAGCAGCCAAGATCTGGCGGGAGAGTACAATGAGCAGTTCTTC. This encodes CASSQDLAGEYNEQFF.

The chain carries TRBV14 and TRBJ2-3; D possibly corresponds to TRBD1 (5 bases). Germline CDR1 reads SGHDN; CDR2 reads FVKESK. The V gene lost 3 bases and the J gene lost 8 bases, with 18 bases spanning the gap. The CDR3 has 15 amino acids. The CDR3 loop reads CASSHSIVRGGTQYF. CDR3 nucleotides: TGTGCCAGCAGCCATAGCATCGTAAGGGGTGGTACGCAGTATTTT. The whole variable domain, filled in from reference TRBV14 and TRBJ2-3, reads EAGVTQFPSHSVIEKGQTVTLRCDPISGHDNLYWYRRVMGKEIKFLLHFVKESKQDESGMPNNRFLAERTGGTYSTLKVQPAELEDSGVYFCASSHSIVRGGTQYFGPGTRLTVL.

The chain combines TRBV4-3 with TRBJ2-7, with 15 bases lining up with TRBD2. CDR3 size: 20 residues. Germline CDR1 LGHNA, CDR2 YSLEER. J lost 3 bases, V lost 4 bases, and 16 bases had no gene match. As DNA, the CDR3 is TGCGCCAGCAGCCGCAACCATCCGGGACTAGCGGGAGGCCCCGTCTACGAGCAGTACTTC. Translated, it gives CASSRNHPGLAGGPVYEQYF.

The V and J genes are TRBV19 and TRBJ2-7, with D possibly matching TRBD1 (6 bases). V lost 6 bases, J lost 5 bases, and 14 bases lay in between. CDR1 LNHDA and CDR2 SQIVND come from the germline V gene (reference sequence). The CDR3 totals 13 residues. This chain's CDR3 is CASSQNRDHEQYV. In DNA form, the CDR3 reads TGTGCCAGTAGCCAGAACAGGGATCACGAGCAGTACGTC.

This clone was detected once. The chain links TRBV6-5 to TRBJ2-1; D is undetermined. The V gene's germline CDR1 is MNHEY and CDR2 SVGAGI. The CDR3 length is 15 residues. V lost 5 bases and J lost 0, with 11 bases in between. The CDR3 sequence: CASSSLTSSYNEQFF. The CDR3 DNA reads as TGTGCCAGCAGTAGCCTAACGAGCTCCTACAATGAGCAGTTCTTC.

With regard to this clone: This sample includes further DNA sequences coding for the same CDR3. V and J are TRBV4-3 and TRBJ1-3; 7 nucleotides align to TRBD1. The CDR3 has 15 amino acids. Trimming removed 0 bases from V and 1 base from J; junction bases left unmatched: 0. The germline CDR1 and CDR2 sequences are LGHNA and YSLEER. CDR3 loop: CASSQDRGSGNTIYF. The CDR3 nucleotides read TGCGCCAGCAGCCAAGACAGGGGGTCTGGAAACACCATATATTTT.

This clone was detected only once. V gene TRBV4-3 combines with J gene TRBJ1-1, with D tentatively TRBD1 (6 bases). V was clipped by 5 bases and J by 3 bases, with 19 bases between them. CDR1 and CDR2 (germline): LGHNA, YSLEER. CDR3 size: 16 residues. In nucleotides, the CDR3 is TGCGCCAGCAGCGGAGTCCGAGGGGGACGGGACACTGAAGCTTTCTTT. The encoded protein is CASSGVRGGRDTEAFF.